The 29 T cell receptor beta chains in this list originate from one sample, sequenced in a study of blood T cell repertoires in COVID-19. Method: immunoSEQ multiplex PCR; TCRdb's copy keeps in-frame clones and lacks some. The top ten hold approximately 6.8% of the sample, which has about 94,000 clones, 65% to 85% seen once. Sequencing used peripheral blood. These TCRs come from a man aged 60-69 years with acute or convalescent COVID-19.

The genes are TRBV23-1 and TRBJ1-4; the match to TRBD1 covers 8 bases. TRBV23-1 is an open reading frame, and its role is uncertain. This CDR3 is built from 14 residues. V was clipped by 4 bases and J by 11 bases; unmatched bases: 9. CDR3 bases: TGCGCCAGCAGTCCCGGACAGGGCGGGCAGAAACTGTTTTTT. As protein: CASSPGQGGQKLFF.

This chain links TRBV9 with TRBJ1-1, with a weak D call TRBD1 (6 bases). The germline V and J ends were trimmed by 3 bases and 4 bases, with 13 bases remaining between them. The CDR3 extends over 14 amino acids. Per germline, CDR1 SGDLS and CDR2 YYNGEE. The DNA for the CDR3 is TGTGCCAGCAGCGCATCAGGGGAGGGCACTGAAGCTTTCTTT. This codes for CASSASGEGTEAFF. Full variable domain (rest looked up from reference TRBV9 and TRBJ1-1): DSGVTQTPKHLITATGQRVTLRCSPRSGDLSVYWYQQSLDQGLQFLIQYYNGEERAKGNILERFSAQQFPDLHSELNLSSLELGDSALYFCASSASGEGTEAFFGQGTRLTVV.

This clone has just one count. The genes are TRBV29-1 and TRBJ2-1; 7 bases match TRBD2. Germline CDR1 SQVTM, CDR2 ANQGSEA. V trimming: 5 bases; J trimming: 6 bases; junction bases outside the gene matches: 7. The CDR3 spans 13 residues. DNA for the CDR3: TGCAGCGTTAGTCCGGGACTATCCAATGAGCAGTTCTTC. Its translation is CSVSPGLSNEQFF.

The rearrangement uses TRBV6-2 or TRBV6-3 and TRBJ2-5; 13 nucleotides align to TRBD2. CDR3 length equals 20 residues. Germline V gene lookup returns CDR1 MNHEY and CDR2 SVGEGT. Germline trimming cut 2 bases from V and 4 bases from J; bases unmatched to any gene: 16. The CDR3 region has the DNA TGTGCCAGCAGTTACGTACCAGGACTAGCGGGGGCTATATTAGGAGAGACCCAGTACTTC. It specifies CASSYVPGLAGAILGETQYF.

DNA of the CDR3: TGTGCCAGCTCACAAGAACGGGGTAGCAATCAGCCCCAGCATTTT. Translation: CASSQERGSNQPQHF. This chain connects TRBV18 to TRBJ1-5, with no clear D. V was cut by 4 bases and J by 0 bases, with 10 bases left in between. This CDR3 is built from 15 residues. Germline CDR1 is KGHSH and CDR2 is LQKENI. Complete variable domain (other parts from reference TRBV18 and TRBJ1-5): NAGVMQNPRHLVRRRGQEARLRCSPMKGHSHVYWYRQLPEEGLKFMVYLQKENIIDESGMPKERFSAEFPKEGPSILRIQQVVRGDSAAYFCASSQERGSNQPQHFGDGTRLSIL.

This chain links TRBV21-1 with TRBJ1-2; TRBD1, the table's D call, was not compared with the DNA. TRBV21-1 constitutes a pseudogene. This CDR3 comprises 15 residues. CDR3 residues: CASSKPPTEYYGYTF. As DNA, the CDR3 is TGTGCCAGCAGCAAGCCCCCAACAGAGTACTATGGCTACACCTTC.

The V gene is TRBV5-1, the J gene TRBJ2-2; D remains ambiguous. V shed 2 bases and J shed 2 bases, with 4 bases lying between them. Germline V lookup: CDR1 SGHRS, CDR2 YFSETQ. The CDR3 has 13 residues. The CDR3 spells CASSLHNTGELFF. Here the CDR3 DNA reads TGCGCCAGCAGCTTACATAACACCGGGGAGCTGTTTTTT.

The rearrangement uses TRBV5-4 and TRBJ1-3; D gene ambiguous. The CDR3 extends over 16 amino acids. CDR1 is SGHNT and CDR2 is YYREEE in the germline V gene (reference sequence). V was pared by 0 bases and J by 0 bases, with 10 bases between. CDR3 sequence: CASSLDPGSSGNTIYF. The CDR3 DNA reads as TGTGCCAGCAGCTTGGATCCAGGCAGCTCTGGAAACACCATATATTTT.

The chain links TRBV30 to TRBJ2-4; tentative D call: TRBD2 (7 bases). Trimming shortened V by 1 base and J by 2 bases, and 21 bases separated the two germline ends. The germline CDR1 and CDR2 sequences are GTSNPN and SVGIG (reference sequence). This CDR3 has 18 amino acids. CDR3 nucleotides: TGTGCCTGGAGTGAGGGAGGGGCGGGGGCCGGGACCAAAAACATTCAGTACTTC. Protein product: CAWSEGGAGAGTKNIQYF. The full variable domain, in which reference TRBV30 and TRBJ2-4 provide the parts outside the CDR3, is SQTIHQWPATLVQPVGSPLSLECTVEGTSNPNLYWYRQAAGRGLQLLFYSVGIGQISSEVPQNLSASRPQDRQFILSSKKLLLSDSGFYLCAWSEGGAGAGTKNIQYFGAGTRLSVL.

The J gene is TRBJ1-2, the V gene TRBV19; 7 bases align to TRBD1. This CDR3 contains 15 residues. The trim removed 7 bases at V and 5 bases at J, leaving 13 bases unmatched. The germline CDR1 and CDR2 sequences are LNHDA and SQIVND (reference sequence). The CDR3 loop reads CASTFWDRTRYGYTF. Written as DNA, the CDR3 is TGTGCCAGTACCTTTTGGGACAGAACCAGATATGGCTACACCTTC.

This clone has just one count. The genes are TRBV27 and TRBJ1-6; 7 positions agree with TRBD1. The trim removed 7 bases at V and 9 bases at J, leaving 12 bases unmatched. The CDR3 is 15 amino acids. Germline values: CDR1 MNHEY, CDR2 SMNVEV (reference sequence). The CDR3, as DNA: TGTGCCAGCACCTCACGCCCAGGGGGTGGTTCACCCCTCCACTTT. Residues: CASTSRPGGGSPLHF.

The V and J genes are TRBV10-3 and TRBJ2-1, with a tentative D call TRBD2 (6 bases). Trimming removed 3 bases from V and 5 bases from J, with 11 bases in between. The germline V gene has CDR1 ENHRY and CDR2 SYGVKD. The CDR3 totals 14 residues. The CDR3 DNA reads TGTGCCATCAGTGACTCATCGGGGGACAATGAGCAGTTCTTC. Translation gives CAISDSSGDNEQFF.

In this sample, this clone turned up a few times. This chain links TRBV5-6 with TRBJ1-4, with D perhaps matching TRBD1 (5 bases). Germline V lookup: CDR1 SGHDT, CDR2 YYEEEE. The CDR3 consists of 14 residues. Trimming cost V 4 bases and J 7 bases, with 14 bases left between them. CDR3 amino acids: CASSPDRNPEKLFF. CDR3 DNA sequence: TGTGCCAGCAGCCCAGACAGAAACCCTGAAAAACTGTTTTTT.

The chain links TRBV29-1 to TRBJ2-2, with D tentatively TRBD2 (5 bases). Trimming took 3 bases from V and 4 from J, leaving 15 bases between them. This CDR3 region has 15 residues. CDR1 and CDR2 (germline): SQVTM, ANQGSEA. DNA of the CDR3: TGCAGCGTTGAGAGTCCGGGGTCGAGCACCGGGGAGCTGTTTTTT. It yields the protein CSVESPGSSTGELFF.

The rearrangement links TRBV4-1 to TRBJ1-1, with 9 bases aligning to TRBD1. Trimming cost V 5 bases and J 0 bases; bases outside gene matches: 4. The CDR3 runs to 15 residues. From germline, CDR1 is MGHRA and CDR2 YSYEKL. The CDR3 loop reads CASSGGDRVNTEAFF. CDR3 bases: TGCGCCAGCAGCGGAGGGGACAGGGTGAACACTGAAGCTTTCTTT.

The CDR3 spells CASSSIWTGGKTEAFF. DNA of the CDR3: TGTGCCAGCAGCTCGATATGGACAGGGGGCAAAACTGAAGCTTTCTTT. The chain combines TRBV7-2 with TRBJ1-1; 11 nucleotides line up with TRBD1. Germline CDR1 is SGHTA and CDR2 is FQGNSA. The CDR3 contains 16 residues. The junction had 9 bases not matched to a gene; V was cut back by 4 bases and J by 5 bases.

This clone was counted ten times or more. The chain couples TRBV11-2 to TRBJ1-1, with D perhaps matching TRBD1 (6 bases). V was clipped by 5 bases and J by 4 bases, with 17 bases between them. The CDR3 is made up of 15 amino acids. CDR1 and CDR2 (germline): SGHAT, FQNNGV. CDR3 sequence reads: CASSPPGDRSTEAFF. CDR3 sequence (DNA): TGTGCCAGCAGCCCCCCAGGGGATAGGAGCACTGAAGCTTTCTTT.

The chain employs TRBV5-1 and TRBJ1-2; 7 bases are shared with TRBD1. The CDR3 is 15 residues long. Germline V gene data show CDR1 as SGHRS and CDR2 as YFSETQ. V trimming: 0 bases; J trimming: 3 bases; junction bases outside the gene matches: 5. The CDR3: CASSLVNDRDYGYTF. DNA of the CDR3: TGCGCCAGCAGCTTGGTCAACGACAGGGACTATGGCTACACCTTC.

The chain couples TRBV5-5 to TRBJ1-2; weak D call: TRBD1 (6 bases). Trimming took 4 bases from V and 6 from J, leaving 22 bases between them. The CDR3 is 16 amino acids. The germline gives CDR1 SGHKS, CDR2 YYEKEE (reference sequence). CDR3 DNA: TGTGCCAGCAGCCGGGACATGACCCCCAGGACTGATGGCTACACCTTC. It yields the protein CASSRDMTPRTDGYTF. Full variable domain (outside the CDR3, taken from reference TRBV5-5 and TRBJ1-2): DAGVTQSPTHLIKTRGQQVTLRCSPISGHKSVSWYQQVLGQGPQFIFQYYEKEERGRGNFPDRFSARQFPNYSSELNVNALLLGDSALYLCASSRDMTPRTDGYTFGSGTRLTVV.

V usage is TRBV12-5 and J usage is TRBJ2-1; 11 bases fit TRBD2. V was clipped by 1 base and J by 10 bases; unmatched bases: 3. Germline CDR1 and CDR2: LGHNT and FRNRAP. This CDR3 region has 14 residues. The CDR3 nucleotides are TGTGCTAGTGGTTTGGGACGGACTAGCGGGGAGCAGTTCTTC. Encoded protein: CASGLGRTSGEQFF.

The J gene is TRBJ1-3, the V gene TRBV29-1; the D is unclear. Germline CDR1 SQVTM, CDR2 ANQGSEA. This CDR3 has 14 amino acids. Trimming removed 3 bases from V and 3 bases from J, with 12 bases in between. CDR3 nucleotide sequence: TGCAGCGTTGAGTCTTATTACAATGGAAACACCATATATTTT. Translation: CSVESYYNGNTIYF. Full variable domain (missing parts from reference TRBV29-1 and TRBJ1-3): SAVISQKPSRDICQRGTSLTIQCQVDSQVTMMFWYRQQPGQSLTLIATANQGSEATYESGFVIDKFPISRPNLTFSTLTVSNMSPEDSSIYLCSVESYYNGNTIYFGEGSWLTVV.

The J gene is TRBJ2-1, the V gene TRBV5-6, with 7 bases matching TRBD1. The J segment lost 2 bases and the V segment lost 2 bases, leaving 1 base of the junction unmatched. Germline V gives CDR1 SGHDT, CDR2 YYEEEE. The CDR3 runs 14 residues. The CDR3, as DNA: TGTGCCAGCAGCTTTGGGACAGCCTACAATGAGCAGTTCTTC. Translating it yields CASSFGTAYNEQFF.

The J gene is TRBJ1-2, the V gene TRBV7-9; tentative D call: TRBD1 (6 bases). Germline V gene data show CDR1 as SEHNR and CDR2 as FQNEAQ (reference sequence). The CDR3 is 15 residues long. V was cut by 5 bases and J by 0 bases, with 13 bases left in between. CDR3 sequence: CASSPAGGPNYGYTF. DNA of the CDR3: TGTGCCAGCAGCCCCGCCGGGGGGCCTAACTATGGCTACACCTTC.

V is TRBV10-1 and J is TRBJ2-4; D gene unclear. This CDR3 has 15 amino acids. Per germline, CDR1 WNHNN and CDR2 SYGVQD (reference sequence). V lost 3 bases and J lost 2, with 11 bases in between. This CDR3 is CASSDETRTKNIQYF. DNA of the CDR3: TGCGCCAGCAGTGATGAGACCAGGACCAAAAACATTCAGTACTTC.

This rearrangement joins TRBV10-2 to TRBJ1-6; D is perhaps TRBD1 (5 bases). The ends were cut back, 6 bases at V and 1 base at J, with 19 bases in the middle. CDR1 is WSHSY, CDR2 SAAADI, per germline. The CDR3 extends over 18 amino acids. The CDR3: CASRRDAGGESYNSPLHF. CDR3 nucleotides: TGCGCCAGCAGACGGGACGCCGGCGGGGAGTCCTATAATTCACCCCTCCACTTT.

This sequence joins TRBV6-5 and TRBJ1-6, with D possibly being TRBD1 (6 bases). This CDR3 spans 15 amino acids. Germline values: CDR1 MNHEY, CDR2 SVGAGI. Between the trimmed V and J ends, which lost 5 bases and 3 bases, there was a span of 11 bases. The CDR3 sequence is CASSTRDNYNSPLHF. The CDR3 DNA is TGTGCCAGCAGTACCCGGGACAACTATAATTCACCCCTCCACTTT.

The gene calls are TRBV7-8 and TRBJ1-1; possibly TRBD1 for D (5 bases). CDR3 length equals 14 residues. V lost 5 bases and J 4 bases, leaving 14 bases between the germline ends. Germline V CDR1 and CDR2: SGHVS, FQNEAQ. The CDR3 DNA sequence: TGTGCCAGCAGCCCAGGCAAGGGGCTCACTGAAGCTTTCTTT. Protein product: CASSPGKGLTEAFF.

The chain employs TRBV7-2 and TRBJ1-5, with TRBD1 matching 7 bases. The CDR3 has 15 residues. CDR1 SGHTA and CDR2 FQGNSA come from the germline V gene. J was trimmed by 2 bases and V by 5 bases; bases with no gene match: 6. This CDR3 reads CASSPGQAGNQPQHF. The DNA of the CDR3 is TGTGCCAGCAGCCCCGGACAGGCGGGCAATCAGCCCCAGCATTTT.

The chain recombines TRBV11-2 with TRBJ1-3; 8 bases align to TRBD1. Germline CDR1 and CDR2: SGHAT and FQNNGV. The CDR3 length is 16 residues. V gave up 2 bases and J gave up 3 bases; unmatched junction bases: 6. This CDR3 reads CASSLTTGGGGNTIYF. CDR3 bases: TGTGCCAGCAGCTTAACTACAGGGGGAGGTGGAAACACCATATATTTT.